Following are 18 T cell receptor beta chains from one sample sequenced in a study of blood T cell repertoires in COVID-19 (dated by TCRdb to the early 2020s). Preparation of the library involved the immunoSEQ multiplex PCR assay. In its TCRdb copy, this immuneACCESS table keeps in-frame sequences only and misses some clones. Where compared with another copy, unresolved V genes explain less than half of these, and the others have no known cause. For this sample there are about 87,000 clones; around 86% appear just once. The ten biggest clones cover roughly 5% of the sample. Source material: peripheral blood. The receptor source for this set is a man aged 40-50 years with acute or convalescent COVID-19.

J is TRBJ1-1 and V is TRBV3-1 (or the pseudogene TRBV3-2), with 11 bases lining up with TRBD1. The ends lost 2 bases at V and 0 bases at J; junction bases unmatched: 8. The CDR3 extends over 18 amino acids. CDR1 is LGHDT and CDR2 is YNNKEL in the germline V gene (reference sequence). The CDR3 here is CASSQRSGTGGMNTEAFF. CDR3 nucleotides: TGTGCCAGCAGCCAAAGATCCGGGACAGGGGGGATGAACACTGAAGCTTTCTTT.

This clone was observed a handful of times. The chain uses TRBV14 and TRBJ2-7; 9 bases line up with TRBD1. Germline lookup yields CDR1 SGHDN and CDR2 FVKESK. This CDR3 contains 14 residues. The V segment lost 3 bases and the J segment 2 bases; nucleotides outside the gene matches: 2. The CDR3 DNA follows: TGTGCCAGCAGCCAGGGACAGGGAACCTACGAGCAGTACTTC. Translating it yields CASSQGQGTYEQYF.

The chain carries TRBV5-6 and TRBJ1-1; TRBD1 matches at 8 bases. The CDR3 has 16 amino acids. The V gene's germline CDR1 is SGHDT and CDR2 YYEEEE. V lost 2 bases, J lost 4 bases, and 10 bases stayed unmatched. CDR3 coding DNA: TGTGCCAGCAGCTTAGCAGGGGGCTGGTTGAGCACTGAAGCTTTCTTT. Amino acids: CASSLAGGWLSTEAFF.

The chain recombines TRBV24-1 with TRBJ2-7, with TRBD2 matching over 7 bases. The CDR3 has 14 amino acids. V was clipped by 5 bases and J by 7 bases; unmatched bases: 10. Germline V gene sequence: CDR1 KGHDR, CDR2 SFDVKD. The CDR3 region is CATSGEGSSREQYF. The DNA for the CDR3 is TGTGCCACCAGTGGGGAGGGCAGTTCTCGGGAGCAGTACTTC.

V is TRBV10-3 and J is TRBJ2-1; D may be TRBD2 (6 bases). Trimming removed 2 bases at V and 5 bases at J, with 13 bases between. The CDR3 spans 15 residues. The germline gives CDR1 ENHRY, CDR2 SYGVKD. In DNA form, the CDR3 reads TGTGCCATCAGTGAGCCGGGACTTAGAGACAATGAGCAGTTCTTC. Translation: CAISEPGLRDNEQFF.

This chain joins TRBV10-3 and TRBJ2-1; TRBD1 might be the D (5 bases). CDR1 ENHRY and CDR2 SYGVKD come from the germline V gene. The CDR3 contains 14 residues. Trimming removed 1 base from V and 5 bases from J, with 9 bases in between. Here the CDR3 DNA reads TGTGCCATCAGTGAGTTTAAAGGGGACAATGAGCAGTTCTTC. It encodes CAISEFKGDNEQFF.

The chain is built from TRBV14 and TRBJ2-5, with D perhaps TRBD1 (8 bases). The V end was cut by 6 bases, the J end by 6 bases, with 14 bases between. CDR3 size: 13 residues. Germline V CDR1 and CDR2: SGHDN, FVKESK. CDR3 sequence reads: CASSYRGGKTQYF. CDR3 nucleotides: TGTGCCAGCAGTTACAGGGGGGGTAAGACCCAGTACTTC.

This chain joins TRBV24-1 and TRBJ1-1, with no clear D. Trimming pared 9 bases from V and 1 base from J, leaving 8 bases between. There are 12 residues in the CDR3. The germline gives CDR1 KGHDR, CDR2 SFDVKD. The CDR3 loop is CATAQANTEAFF. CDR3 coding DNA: TGTGCCACCGCCCAGGCGAACACTGAAGCTTTCTTT.

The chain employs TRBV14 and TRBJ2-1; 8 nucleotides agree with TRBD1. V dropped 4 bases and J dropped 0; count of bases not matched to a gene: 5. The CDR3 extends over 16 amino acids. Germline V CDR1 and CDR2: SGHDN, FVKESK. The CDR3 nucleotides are TGTGCCAGCAGCCTCCGGACAGGGAGCTCCTACAATGAGCAGTTCTTC. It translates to CASSLRTGSSYNEQFF.

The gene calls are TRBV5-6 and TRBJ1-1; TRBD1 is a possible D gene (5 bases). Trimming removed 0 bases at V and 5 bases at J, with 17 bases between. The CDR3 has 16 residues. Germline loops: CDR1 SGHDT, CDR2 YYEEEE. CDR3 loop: CASSLDGGGRLTEAFF. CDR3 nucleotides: TGTGCCAGCAGCTTGGACGGGGGAGGGAGGTTAACTGAAGCTTTCTTT.

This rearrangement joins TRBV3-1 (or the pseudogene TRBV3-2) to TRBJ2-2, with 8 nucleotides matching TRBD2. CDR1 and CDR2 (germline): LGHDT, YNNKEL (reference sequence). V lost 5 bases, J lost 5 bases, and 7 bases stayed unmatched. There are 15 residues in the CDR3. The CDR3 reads CASSLALADTGELFF. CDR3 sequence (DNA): TGTGCCAGCAGCTTGGCACTAGCGGATACCGGGGAGCTGTTTTTT.

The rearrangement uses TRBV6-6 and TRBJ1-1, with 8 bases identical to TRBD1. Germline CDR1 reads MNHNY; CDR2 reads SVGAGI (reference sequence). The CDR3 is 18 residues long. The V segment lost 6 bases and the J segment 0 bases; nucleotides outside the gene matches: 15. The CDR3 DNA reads TGTGCCAGCAGCCGATCTGGGACAGGACAGAAAGTGAACACTGAAGCTTTCTTT. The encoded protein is CASSRSGTGQKVNTEAFF.

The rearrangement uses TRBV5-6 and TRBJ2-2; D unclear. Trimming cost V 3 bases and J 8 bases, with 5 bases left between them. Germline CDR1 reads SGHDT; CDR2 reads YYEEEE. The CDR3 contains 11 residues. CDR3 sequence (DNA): TGTGCCAGCAGCTATTCTGGGGAGCTGTTTTTT. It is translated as CASSYSGELFF.

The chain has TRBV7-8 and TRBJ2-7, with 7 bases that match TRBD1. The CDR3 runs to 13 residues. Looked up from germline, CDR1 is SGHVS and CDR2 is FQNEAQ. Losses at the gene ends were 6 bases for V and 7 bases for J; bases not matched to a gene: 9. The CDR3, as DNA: TGTGCCAGCAGGTTAACAGGGGCTGGGGAGCAGTACTTC. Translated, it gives CASRLTGAGEQYF.

The CDR3 nucleotides read TGTGCCAGCAGCTTCGGGGGGGCTTCCCGGACTGAAGCTTTCTTT. Translation gives CASSFGGASRTEAFF. This chain uses TRBV7-2 with TRBJ1-1, with D possibly being TRBD1 (6 bases). Germline-derived CDR1 and CDR2 are SGHTA and FQGNSA. The V and J ends lost 3 bases and 5 bases respectively, with 16 bases between them. This CDR3 region has 15 residues.

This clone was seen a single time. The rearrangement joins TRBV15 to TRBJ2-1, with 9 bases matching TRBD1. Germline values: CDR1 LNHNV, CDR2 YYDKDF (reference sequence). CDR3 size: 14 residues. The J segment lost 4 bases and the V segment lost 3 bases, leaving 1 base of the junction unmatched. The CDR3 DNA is TGTGCCACCAGCAGGGACAGGGGTTACAATGAGCAGTTCTTC. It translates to CATSRDRGYNEQFF. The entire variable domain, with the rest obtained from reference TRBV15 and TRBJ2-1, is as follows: DAMVIQNPRYQVTQFGKPVTLSCSQTLNHNVMYWYQQKSSQAPKLLFHYYDKDFNNEADTPDNFQSRRPNTSFCFLDIRSPGLGDTAMYLCATSRDRGYNEQFFGPGTRLTVL.

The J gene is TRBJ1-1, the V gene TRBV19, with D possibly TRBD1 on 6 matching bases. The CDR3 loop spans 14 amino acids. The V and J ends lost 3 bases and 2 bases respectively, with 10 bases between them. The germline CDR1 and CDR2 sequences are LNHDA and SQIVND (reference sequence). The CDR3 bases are TGTGCCAGTAGTATCTGGGGGCGCAACACTGAAGCTTTCTTT. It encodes CASSIWGRNTEAFF.

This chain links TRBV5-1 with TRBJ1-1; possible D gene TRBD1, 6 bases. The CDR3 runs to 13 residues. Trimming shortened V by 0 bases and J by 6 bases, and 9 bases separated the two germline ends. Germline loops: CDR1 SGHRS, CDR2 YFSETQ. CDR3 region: CASSLAGDPEAFF. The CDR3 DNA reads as TGCGCCAGCAGCTTGGCAGGGGATCCTGAAGCTTTCTTT.